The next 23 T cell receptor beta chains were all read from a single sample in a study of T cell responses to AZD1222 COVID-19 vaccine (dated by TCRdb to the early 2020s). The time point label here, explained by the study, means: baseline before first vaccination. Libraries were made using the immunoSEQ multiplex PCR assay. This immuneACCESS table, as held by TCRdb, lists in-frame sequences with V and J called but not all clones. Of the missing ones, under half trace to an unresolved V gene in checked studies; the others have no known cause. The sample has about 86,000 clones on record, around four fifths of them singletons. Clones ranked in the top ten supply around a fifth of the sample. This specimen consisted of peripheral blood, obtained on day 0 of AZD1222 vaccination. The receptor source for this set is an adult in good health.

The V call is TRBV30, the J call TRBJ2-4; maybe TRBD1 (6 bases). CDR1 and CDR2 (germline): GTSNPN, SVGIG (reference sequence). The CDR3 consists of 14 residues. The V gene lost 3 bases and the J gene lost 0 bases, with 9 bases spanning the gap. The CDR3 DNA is TGTGCCTGGAGCGGACAGATAGCCAAAAACATTCAGTACTTC. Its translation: CAWSGQIAKNIQYF.

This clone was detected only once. The chain's CDR3 is CASSYKTSRYLHF. The DNA for the CDR3 is TGTGCCAGCAGCTATAAGACGTCCCGGTACCTCCACTTT. The V and J genes are TRBV5-4 and TRBJ1-6; D remains ambiguous. Per germline, CDR1 SGHNT and CDR2 YYREEE (reference sequence). The CDR3 has 13 residues. V was shortened by 3 bases and J by 15 bases, with 16 bases between the two germline ends.

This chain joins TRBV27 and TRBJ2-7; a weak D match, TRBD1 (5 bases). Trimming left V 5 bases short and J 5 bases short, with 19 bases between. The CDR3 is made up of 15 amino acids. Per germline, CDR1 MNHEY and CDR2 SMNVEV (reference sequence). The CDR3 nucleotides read TGTGCCAGCAGTGGACGGTGGCAGGGCTCTGACGAGCAGTACTTC. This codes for CASSGRWQGSDEQYF.

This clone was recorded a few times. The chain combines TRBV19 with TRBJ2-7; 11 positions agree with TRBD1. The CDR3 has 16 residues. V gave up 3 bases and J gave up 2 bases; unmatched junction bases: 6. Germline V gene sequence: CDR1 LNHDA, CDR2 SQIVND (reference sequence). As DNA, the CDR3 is TGTGCCAGTAGTATGGGAGGACAGGGGGCCACCTACGAGCAGTACTTC. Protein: CASSMGGQGATYEQYF. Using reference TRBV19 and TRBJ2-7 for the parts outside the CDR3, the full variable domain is DGGITQSPKYLFRKEGQNVTLSCEQNLNHDAMYWYRQDPGQGLRLIYYSQIVNDFQKGDIAEGYSVSREKKESFPLTVTSAQKNPTAFYLCASSMGGQGATYEQYFGPGTRLTVT.

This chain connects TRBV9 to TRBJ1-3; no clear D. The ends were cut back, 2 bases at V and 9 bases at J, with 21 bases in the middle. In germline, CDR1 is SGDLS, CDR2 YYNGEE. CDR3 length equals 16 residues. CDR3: CASSVLGETASSTIYF. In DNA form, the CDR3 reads TGTGCCAGCAGCGTCCTCGGGGAGACGGCCAGTAGCACCATATATTTT.

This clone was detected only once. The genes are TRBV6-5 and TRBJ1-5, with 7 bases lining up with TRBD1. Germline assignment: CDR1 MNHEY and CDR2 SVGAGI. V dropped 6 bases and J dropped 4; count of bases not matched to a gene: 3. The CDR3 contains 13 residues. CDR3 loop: CASRLTGNQPQHF. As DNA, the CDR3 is TGTGCCAGCAGATTGACAGGGAATCAGCCCCAGCATTTT.

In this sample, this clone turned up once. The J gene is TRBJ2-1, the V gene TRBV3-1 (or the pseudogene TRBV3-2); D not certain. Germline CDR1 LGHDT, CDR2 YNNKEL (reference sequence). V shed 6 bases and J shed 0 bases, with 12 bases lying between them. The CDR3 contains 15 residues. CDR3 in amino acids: CASSSGVSSYNEQFF. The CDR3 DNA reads TGTGCCAGCAGTTCTGGGGTTAGCTCCTACAATGAGCAGTTCTTC.

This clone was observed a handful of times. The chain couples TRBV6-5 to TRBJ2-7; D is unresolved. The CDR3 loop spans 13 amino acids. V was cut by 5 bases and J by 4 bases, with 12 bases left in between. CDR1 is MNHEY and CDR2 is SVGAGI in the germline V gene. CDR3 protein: CASSPRTYYEQYF. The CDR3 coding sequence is TGTGCCAGCAGTCCAAGGACCTATTACGAGCAGTACTTC.

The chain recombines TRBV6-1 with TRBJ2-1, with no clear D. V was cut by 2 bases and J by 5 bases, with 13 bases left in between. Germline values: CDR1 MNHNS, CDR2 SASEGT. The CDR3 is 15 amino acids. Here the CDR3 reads CASSEPQMEDNEQFF. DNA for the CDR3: TGTGCCAGCAGTGAACCCCAAATGGAAGACAATGAGCAGTTCTTC.

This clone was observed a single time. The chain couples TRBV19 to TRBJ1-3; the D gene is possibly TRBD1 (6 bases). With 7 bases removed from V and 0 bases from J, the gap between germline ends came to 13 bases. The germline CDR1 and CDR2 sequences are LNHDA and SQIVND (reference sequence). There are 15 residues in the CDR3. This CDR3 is CASNRDRTSGNTIYF. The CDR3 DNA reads TGTGCCAGTAATAGAGACAGGACCTCTGGAAACACCATATATTTT.

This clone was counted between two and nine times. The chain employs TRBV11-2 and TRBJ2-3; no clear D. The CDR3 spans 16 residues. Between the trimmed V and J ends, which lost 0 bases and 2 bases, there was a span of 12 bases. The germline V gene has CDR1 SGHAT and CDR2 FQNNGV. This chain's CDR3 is CASSLDRIAITDTQYF. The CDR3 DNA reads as TGTGCCAGCAGCTTAGATAGAATAGCTATCACAGATACGCAGTATTTT.

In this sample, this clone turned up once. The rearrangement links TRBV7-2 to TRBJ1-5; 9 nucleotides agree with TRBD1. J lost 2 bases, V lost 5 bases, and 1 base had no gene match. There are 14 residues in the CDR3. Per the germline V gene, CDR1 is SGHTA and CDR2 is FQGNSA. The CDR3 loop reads CASSRDRGNQPQHF. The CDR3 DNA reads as TGTGCCAGCAGCCGGGACAGGGGCAATCAGCCCCAGCATTTT.

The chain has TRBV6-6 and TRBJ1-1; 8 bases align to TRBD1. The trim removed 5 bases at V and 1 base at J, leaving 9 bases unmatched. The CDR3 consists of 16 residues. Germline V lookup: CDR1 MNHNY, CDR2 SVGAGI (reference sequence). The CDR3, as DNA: TGTGCCAGCAGTCACACAGGGGGTAGAAGGAACACTGAAGCTTTCTTT. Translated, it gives CASSHTGGRRNTEAFF.

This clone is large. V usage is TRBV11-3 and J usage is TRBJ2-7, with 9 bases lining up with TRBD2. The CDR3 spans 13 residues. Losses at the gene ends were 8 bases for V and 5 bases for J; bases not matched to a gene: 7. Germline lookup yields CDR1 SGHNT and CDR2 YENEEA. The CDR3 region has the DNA TGTGCCAGCGGATTAGCGGGAGACGACGAGCAGTACTTC. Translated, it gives CASGLAGDDEQYF.

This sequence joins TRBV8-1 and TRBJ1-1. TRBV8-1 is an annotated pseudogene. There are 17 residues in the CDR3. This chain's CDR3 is CGSASAAVIGGNTEAFF. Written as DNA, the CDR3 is TGTGGCAGTGCATCCGCAGCCGTTATTGGAGGGAACACTGAAGCTTTCTTT.

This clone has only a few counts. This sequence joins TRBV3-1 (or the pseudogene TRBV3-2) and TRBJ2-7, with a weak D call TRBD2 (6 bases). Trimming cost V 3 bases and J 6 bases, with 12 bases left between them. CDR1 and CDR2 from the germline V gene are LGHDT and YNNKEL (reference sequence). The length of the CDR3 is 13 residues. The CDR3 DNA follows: TGTGCCAGCAGCCATACGGAGGGCTCCGAGCAGTACTTC. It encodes CASSHTEGSEQYF.

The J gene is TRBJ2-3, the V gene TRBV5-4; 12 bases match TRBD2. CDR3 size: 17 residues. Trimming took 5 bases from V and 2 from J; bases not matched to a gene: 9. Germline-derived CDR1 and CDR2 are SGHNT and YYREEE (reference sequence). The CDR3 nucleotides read TGTGCCAGCAGTCCCTCCGGGACTAGCGGGCCCACAGATACGCAGTATTTT. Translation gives CASSPSGTSGPTDTQYF.

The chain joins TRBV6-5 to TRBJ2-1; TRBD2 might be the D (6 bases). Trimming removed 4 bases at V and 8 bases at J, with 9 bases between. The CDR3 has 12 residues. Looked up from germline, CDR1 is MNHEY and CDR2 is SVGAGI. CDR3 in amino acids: CASSLRGHEQFF. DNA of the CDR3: TGTGCCAGCAGTTTGCGGGGCCATGAGCAGTTCTTC.

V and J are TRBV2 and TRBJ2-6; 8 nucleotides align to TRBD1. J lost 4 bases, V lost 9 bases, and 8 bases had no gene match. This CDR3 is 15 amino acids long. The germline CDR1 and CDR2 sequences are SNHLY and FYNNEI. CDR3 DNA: TGTGCCAGTGGACAGGGAATAGTCGGGGCCAACGTCCTGACTTTC. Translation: CASGQGIVGANVLTF.

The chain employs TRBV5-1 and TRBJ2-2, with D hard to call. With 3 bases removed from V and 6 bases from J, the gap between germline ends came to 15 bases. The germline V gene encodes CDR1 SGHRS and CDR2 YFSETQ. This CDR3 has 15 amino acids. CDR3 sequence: CASSSTPSYPGELFF. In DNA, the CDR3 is TGCGCCAGCAGCTCCACTCCCTCCTACCCCGGGGAGCTGTTTTTT.

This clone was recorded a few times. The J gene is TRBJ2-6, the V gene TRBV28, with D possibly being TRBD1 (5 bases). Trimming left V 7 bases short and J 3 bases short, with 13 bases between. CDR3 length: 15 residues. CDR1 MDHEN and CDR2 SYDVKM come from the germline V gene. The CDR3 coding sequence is TGTGCCAGCACTAGGATAGGGGTTGGGGCCAACGTCCTGACTTTC. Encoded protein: CASTRIGVGANVLTF. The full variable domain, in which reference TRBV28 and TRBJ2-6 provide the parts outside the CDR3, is DVKVTQSSRYLVKRTGEKVFLECVQDMDHENMFWYRQDPGLGLRLIYFSYDVKMKEKGDIPEGYSVSREKKERFSLILESASTNQTSMYLCASTRIGVGANVLTFGAGSRLTVL.

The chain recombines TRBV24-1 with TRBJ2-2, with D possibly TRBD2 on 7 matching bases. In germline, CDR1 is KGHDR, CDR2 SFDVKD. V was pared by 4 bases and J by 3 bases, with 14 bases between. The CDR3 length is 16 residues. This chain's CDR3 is CATSDLGGPDTGELFF. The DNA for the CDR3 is TGTGCCACCAGTGACCTCGGGGGGCCCGACACCGGGGAGCTGTTTTTT.

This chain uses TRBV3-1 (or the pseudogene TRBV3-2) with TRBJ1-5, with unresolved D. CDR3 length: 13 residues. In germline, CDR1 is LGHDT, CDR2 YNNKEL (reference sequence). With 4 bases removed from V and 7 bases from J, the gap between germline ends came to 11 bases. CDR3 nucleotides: TGTGCCAGCAGCCCTCGTCCGGGGCAGCCCCAGCATTTT. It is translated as CASSPRPGQPQHF.